This T cell receptor (beta chain) was sequenced for a study of blood T cells in healthy people across ages. The germline V gene has CDR1 SGHTA and CDR2 FQGNSA. This CDR3 is 14 amino acids long. Whole-study findings and limits: Unsorted PBMC material precluded a definitive naive versus antigen-experienced comparison.

Together with a sample-barcoded 5' primer, a J-beta primer mix was included in a second PCR lasting 7 to 11 cycles. Any given sample supplied a minimum of 2.5 million CDR3-containing paired-end reads. In TCRdb, the 5' RACE reads were re-called with MiXCR into one record per CDR3 protein. The sample contains 1.5 million to 2 million distinct CDR3 sequences, approximately 30% of which appear only once. Isolated per sample were at least 6 million PBMCs. About this clonotype: The antigen is unknown. The germline gene is not matched at one end of the junction; a read error may be the cause.

This TCR was sampled from a woman in her thirties in good health. The V and J genes are TRBV7-2 and TRBJ2-7, with 7 bases identical to TRBD2. With the DNA end fitting TRBJ2-5 better, the J assignment may be wrong. Material: blood. CDR3 amino acids: CASSLASWEGTQYF. CDR3 coding DNA: TGTGCCAGCAGCCTAGCGAGTTGGGAGGGGACCCAGTACTTC.